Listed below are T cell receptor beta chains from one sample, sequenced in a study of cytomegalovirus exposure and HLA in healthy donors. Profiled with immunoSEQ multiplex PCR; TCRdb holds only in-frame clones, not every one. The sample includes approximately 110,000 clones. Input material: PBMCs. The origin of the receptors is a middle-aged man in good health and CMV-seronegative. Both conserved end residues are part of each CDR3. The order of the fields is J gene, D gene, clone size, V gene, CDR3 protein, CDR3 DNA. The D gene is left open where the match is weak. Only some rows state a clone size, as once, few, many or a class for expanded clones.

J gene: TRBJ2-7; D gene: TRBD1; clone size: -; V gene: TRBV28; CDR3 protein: CASRGTGGKYEQYF; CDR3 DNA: TGTGCCAGCAGGGGGACAGGGGGTAAATACGAGCAGTACTTC
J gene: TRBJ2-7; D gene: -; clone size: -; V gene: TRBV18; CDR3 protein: CASSPGSYEQYF; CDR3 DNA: TGTGCCAGCTCACCAGGCAGCTACGAGCAGTACTTC
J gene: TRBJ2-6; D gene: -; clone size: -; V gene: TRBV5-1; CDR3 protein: CASSLLRSGANVLTF; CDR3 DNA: TGCGCCAGCAGCTTGCTCCGCTCTGGGGCCAACGTCCTGACTTTC
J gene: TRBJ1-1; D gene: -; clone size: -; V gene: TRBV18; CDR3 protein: CASSPGRENTEAFF; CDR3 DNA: TGTGCCAGCTCACCGGGTCGGGAGAACACTGAAGCTTTCTTT
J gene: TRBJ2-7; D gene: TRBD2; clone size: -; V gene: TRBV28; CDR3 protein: CASSSSGRRHEQYF; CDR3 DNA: TGTGCCAGCAGCTCTAGCGGGAGGCGGCACGAGCAGTACTTC
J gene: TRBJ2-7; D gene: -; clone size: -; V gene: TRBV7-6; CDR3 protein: CASSQHPGTSSYEQYF; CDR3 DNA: TGTGCCAGCAGCCAACACCCCGGGACAAGCTCCTACGAGCAGTACTTC
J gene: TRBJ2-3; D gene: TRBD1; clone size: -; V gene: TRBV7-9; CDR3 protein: CASSPRQGTDTQYF; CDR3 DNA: TGTGCCAGCAGCCCGAGACAGGGGACAGATACGCAGTATTTT
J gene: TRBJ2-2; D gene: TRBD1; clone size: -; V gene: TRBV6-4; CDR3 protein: CASSDSTGSGELFF; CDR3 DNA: TGTGCCAGCAGTGACTCGACAGGGTCCGGGGAGCTGTTTTTT
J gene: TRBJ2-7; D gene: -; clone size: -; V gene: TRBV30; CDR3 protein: CAWTRDSYEQYF; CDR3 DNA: TGTGCCTGGACTCGGGACTCCTACGAGCAGTACTTC
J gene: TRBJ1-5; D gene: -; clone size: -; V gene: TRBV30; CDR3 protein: CAWGSGLKEQPQHF; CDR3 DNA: TGTGCCTGGGGCTCCGGGTTAAAGGAACAGCCCCAGCATTTT
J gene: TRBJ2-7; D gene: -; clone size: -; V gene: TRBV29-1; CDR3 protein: CSVRPADSYEQYF; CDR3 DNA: TGCAGCGTTCGGCCAGCGGACTCCTACGAGCAGTACTTC
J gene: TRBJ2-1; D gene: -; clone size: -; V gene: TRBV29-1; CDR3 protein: CSGNRDNEQFF; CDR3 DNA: TGCAGCGGGAACAGGGACAATGAGCAGTTCTTC
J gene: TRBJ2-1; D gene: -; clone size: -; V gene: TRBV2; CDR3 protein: CASGHLNSYNEQFF; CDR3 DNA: TGTGCCAGCGGGCACCTCAACTCCTACAATGAGCAGTTCTTC
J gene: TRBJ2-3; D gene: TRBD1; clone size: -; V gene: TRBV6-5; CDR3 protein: CASTRQGDTQYF; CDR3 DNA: TGTGCCAGCACGAGACAGGGGGATACGCAGTATTTT
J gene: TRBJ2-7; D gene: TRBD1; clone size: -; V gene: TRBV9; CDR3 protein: CASSSARDRPYEQYF; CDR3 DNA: TGTGCCAGCTCCTCCGCCCGGGACAGACCCTACGAGCAGTACTTC
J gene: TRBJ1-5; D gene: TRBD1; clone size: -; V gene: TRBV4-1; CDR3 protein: CASSQDGAGGGQPQHF; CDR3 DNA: TGCGCCAGCAGCCAAGATGGGGCAGGGGGCGGCCAGCCCCAGCATTTT
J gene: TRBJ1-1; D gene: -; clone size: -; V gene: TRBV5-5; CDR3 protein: CASSSDKNTEAFF; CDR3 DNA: TGTGCCAGCAGCTCGGACAAGAACACTGAAGCTTTCTTT
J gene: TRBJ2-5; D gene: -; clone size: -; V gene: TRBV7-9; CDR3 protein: CASRPWGPQETQYF; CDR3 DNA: TGTGCCAGCAGGCCGTGGGGGCCCCAAGAGACCCAGTACTTC
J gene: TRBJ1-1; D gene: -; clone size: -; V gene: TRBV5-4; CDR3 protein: CASSLPGNTEAFF; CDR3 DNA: TGTGCCAGCAGCTTACCGGGGAACACTGAAGCTTTCTTT
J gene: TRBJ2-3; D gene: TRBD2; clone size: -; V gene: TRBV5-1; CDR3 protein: CASSQGLARRTDTQYF; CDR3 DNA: TGCGCCAGCAGCCAGGGACTAGCGCGTCGCACAGATACGCAGTATTTT
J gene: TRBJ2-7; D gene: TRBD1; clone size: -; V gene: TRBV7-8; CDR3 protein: CASSLGGQGAYEQYF; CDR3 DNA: TGTGCCAGCAGCTTAGGGGGACAGGGGGCCTACGAGCAGTACTTC
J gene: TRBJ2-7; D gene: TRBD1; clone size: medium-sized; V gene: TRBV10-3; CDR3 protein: CAIRETGLSYEQYF; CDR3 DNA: TGTGCCATCAGGGAGACAGGGCTTTCCTACGAGCAGTACTTC
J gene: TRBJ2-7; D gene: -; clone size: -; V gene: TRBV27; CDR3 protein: CASSEWGVPGEQYF; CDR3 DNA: TGTGCCAGCAGTGAATGGGGGGTACCAGGAGAGCAGTACTTC
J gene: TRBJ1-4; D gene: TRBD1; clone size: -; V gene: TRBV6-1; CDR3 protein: CASNLDRGLEKLFF; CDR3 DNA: TGTGCCAGCAACCTGGACAGGGGGCTTGAAAAACTGTTTTTT
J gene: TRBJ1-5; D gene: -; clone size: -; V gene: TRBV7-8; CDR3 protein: CASSLSPRGGDQPQHF; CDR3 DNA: TGTGCCAGCAGCTTGAGCCCCCGGGGGGGGGATCAGCCCCAGCATTTT
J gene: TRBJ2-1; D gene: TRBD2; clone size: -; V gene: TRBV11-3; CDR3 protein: CASSPEGTSGRGEQFF; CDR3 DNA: TGTGCCAGCAGCCCGGAGGGGACTAGCGGCCGGGGGGAGCAGTTCTTC
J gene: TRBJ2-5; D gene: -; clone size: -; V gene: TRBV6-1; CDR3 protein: CASSLQGLETQYF; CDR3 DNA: TGTGCCAGCAGTCTTCAGGGTTTAGAGACCCAGTACTTC
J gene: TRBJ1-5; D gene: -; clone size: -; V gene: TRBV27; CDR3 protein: CASSLSGGGNQPQHF; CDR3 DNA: TGTGCCAGCAGTTTATCAGGGGGTGGCAATCAGCCCCAGCATTTT
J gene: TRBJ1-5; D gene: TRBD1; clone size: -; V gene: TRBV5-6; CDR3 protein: CASSPGTGLPQPQHF; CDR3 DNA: TGTGCCAGCAGCCCCGGGACAGGGTTGCCTCAGCCCCAGCATTTT
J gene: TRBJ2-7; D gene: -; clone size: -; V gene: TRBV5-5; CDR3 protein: CASSFGGQSYEQYF; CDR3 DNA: TGTGCCAGCAGCTTTGGAGGACAGTCCTACGAGCAGTACTTC
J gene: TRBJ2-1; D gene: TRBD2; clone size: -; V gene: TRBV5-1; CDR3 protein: CASSRTLAGGGLMDEQFF; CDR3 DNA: TGCGCCAGCAGCAGAACTTTAGCGGGAGGAGGACTGATGGATGAGCAGTTCTTC
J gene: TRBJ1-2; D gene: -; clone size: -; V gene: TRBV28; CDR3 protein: CASSLRDGGAGGYTF; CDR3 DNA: TGTGCCAGCAGTTTACGGGACGGGGGGGCTGGGGGCTACACCTTC
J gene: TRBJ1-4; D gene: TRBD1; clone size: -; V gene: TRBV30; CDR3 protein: CAWRGQGASGEKLFF; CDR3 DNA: TGTGCCTGGAGGGGACAGGGGGCAAGTGGTGAAAAACTGTTTTTT
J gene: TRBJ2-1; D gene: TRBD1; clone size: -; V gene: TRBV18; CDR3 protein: CASSPGQPKTYNEQFF; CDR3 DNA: TGTGCCAGCTCTCCGGGACAGCCAAAAACCTACAATGAGCAGTTCTTC
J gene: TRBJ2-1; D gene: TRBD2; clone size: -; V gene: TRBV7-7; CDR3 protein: CASSLGTSGDYNEQFF; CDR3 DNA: TGTGCTAGCAGCTTAGGGACTAGCGGTGATTACAATGAGCAGTTCTTC
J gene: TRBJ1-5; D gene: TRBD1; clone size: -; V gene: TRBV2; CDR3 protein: CASSDDRGSNQPQHF; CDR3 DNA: TGTGCCAGCAGTGACGACAGGGGTAGCAATCAGCCCCAGCATTTT
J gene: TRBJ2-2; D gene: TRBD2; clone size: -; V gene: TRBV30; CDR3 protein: CAWGGRETLALFF; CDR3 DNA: TGTGCCTGGGGTGGGCGGGAGACTTTAGCGCTGTTTTTT
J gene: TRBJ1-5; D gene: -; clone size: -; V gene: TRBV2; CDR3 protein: CASSREYSNQPQHF; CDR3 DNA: TGTGCCAGCTCGAGGGAGTATAGCAATCAGCCCCAGCATTTT
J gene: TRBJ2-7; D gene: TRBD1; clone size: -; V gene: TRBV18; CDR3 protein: CASFRDRDSYEQYF; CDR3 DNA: TGTGCCAGCTTCCGGGACAGAGATTCCTACGAGCAGTACTTC
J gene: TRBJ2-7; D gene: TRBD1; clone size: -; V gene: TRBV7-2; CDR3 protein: CASSTDRGPYYEQYF; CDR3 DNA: TGTGCCAGCAGTACAGACAGGGGGCCCTATTACGAGCAGTACTTC
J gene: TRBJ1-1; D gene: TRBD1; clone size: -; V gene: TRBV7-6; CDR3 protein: CASSLLPTGFGTEAFF; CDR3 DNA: TGTGCCAGCAGCCTACTCCCGACAGGGTTTGGGACTGAAGCTTTCTTT
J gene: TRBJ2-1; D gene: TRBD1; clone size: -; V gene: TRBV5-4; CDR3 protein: CASSPWTGNNEQFF; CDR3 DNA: TGTGCCAGCAGCCCCTGGACAGGGAACAATGAGCAGTTCTTC
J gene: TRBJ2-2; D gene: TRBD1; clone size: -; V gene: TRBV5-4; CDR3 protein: CASSPGGVKTGELFF; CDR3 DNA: TGTGCCAGCAGCCCAGGGGGCGTAAAAACCGGGGAGCTGTTTTTT
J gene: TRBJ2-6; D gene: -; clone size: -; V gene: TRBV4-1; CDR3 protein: CASSLTSSGANVLTF; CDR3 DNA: TGCGCCAGCAGCCTTACGAGCTCTGGGGCCAACGTCCTGACTTTC
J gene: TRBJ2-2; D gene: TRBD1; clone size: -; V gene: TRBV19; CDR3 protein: CASSRGDRGTGELFF; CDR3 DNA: TGTGCCAGTAGTAGAGGGGACAGGGGCACCGGGGAGCTGTTTTTT
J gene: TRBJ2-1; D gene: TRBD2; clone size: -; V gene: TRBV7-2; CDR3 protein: CASSLGGTSSYNEQFF; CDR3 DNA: TGTGCCAGCAGCTTAGGTGGGACTAGCTCCTACAATGAGCAGTTCTTC
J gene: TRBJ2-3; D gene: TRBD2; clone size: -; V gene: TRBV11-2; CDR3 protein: CASTFGLVGTDTQYF; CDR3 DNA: TGTGCCAGCACCTTCGGACTAGTCGGCACAGATACGCAGTATTTT
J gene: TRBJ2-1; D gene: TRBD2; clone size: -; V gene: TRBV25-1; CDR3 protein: CASRGLAGSYNEQFF; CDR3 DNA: TGTGCCAGCAGAGGACTAGCGGGCTCCTACAATGAGCAGTTCTTC
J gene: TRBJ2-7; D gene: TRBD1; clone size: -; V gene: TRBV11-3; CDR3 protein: CASSNRQGGSYEQYF; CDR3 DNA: TGTGCCAGCAGCAACCGACAGGGTGGTTCCTACGAGCAGTACTTC
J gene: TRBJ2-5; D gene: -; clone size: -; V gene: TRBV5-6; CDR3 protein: CASSLTGGGETQYF; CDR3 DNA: TGTGCCAGCAGCTTGACAGGGGGGGGAGAGACCCAGTACTTC
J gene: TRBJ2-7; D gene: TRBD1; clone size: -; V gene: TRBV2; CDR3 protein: CASSKRTGGVEQYF; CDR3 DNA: TGCGCCAGCAGTAAGCGGACAGGGGGAGTCGAGCAGTACTTC